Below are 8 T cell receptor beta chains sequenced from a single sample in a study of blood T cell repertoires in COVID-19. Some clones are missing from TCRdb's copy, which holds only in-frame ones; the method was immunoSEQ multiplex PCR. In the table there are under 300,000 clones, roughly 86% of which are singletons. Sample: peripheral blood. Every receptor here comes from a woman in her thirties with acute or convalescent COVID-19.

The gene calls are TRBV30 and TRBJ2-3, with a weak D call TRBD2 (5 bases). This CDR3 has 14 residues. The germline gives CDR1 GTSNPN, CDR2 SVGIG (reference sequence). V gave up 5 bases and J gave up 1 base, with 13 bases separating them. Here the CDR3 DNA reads TGTGCCTGGTCAATCAGGCGGGGCACAGATACGCAGTATTTT. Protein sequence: CAWSIRRGTDTQYF. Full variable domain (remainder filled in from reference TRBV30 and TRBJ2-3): SQTIHQWPATLVQPVGSPLSLECTVEGTSNPNLYWYRQAAGRGLQLLFYSVGIGQISSEVPQNLSASRPQDRQFILSSKKLLLSDSGFYLCAWSIRRGTDTQYFGPGTRLTVL.

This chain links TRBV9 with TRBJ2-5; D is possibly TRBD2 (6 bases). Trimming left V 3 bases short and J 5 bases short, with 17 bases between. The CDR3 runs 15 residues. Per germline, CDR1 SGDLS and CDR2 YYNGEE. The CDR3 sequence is CASSGTGGKVETQYF. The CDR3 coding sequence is TGTGCCAGCAGCGGAACAGGAGGGAAAGTTGAGACCCAGTACTTC. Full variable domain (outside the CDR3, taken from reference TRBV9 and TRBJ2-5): DSGVTQTPKHLITATGQRVTLRCSPRSGDLSVYWYQQSLDQGLQFLIQYYNGEERAKGNILERFSAQQFPDLHSELNLSSLELGDSALYFCASSGTGGKVETQYFGPGTRLLVL.

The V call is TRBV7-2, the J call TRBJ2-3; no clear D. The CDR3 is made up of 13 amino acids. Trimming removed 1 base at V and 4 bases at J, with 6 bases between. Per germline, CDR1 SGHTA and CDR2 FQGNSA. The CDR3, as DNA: TGTGCCAGCAGCTTAGGTCTCTCAGATACGCAGTATTTT. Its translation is CASSLGLSDTQYF.

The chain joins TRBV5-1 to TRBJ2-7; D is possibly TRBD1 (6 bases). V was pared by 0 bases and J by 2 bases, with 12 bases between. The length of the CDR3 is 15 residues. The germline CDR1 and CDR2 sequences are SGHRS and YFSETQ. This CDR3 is CASSLDLGATYEQYF. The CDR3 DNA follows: TGCGCCAGCAGCTTGGATTTGGGGGCCACCTACGAGCAGTACTTC. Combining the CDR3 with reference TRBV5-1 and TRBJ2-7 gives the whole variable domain KAGVTQTPRYLIKTRGQQVTLSCSPISGHRSVSWYQQTPGQGLQFLFEYFSETQRNKGNFPGRFSGRQFSNSRSEMNVSTLELGDSALYLCASSLDLGATYEQYFGPGTRLTVT.

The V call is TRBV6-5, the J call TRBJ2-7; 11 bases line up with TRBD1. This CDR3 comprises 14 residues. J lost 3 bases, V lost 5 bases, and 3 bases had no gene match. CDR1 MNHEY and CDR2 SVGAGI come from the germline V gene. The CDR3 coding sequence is TGTGCCAGCAGTCAGGGGACAGGGGGCTACGAGCAGTACTTC. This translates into CASSQGTGGYEQYF.

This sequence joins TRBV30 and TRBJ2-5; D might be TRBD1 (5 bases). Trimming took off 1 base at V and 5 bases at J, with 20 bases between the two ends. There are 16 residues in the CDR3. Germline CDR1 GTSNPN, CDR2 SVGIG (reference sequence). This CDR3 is CAWSATQQVVRETQYF. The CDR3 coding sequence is TGTGCCTGGAGTGCCACACAACAGGTGGTCAGGGAGACCCAGTACTTC. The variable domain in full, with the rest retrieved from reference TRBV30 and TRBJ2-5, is SQTIHQWPATLVQPVGSPLSLECTVEGTSNPNLYWYRQAAGRGLQLLFYSVGIGQISSEVPQNLSASRPQDRQFILSSKKLLLSDSGFYLCAWSATQQVVRETQYFGPGTRLLVL.

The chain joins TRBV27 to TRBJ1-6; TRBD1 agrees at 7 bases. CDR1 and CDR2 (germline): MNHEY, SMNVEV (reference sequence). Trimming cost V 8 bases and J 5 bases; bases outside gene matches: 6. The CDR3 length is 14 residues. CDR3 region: CASRDREDNSPLHF. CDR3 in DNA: TGTGCCAGCCGGGACAGAGAGGATAATTCACCCCTCCACTTT.

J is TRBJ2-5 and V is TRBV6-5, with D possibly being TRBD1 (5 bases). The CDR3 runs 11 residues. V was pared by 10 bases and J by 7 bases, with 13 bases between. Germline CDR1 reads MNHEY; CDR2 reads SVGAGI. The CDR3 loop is CATSGLGTQYF. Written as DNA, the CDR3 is TGTGCCACTTCAGGGTTGGGGACCCAGTACTTC.